Described below is a single T cell receptor beta chain sequence and its context. Generated by immunoSEQ multiplex PCR, the TCRdb table keeps only in-frame clones and is missing some. Of about 300,000 clones in the sample, around 89% are singletons; the top ten hold around 5.8%. This specimen belongs to a study of blood T cell repertoires in COVID-19. Enrolled during active infection, Seattle patients were then followed longitudinally. With 2 bases clipped from V and 5 bases from J, the junction kept 6 bases outside the gene matches. Germline loops: CDR1 MDHEN, CDR2 SYDVKM. This CDR3 has 15 residues. The chain carries TRBV28 and TRBJ2-1; 7 nucleotides align to TRBD1. Sequencing input: peripheral blood. The TCR comes from a woman aged 50 to 60 with COVID-19, enrolled during active disease. CDR3 in DNA: TGTGCCAGCAGTTTAAACAGGGGAATACACAATGAGCAGTTCTTC. Its protein is CASSLNRGIHNEQFF.